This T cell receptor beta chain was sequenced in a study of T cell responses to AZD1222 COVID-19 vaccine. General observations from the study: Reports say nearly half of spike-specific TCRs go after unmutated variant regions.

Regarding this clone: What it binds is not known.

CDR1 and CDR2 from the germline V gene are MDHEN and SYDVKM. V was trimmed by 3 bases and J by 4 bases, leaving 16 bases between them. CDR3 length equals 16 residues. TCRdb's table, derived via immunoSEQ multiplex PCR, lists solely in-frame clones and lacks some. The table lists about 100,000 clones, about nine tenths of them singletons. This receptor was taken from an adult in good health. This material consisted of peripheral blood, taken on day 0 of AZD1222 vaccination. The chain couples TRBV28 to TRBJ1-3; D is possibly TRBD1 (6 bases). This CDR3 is CASSFGTGFSGNTIYF. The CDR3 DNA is TGTGCCAGCAGTTTCGGCACAGGGTTCTCGGGAAACACCATATATTTT.